This T cell receptor (beta chain) came from a study of CD8+CD57+ T cells in acquired aplastic anemia. Genomic DNA acted as the template from which TCR beta VDJ combination and CDR3 sequence profiling were carried out. TCRdb used MiXCR to reprocess the reads, holding one entry per CDR3 protein. This table holds fewer than 250,000 distinct CDR3 sequences, around 43% found once. The sample holds one count of this clonotype. What it binds is not known. One end of the junction fails to match germline, which may point to a read error. Study-wide findings and caveats: Between patients and controls, CD8+ Simpson's diversity did not vary significantly.

Selection for sequencing was limited to patients who had shown CD8+CD57+ cell expansion by flow cytometry. This TCR was recovered from a human donor with aplastic anemia. Material for sequencing was sorted CD4+, CD8+, or CD8+CD57+ T cells (not recorded which) from PBMCs.

The CDR3 is CASSWTGLGNEQSF. Here the CDR3 DNA reads TGTGCCAGCAGTTGGACAGGCTTAGGGAATGAGCAGTCCTTC. The chain recombines TRBV7-2 with TRBJ2-1; 7 bases line up with TRBD1. Germline assignment: CDR1 SGHTA and CDR2 FQGNSA. The CDR3 is 14 amino acids.